This T cell receptor beta chain was recorded in a study of beta chain features in type 1 diabetes. Study-level findings and limits: When Type 1 diabetes patients were examined, their TCRB CDR3s proved moderately but significantly shorter in all four CD4+ subsets. For type 1 diabetes patients, VDJ junctions showed fewer insertions and more deletions.

The CDR3 runs to 15 residues. Deletions cut 4 bases from V and 1 base from J, with 13 bases between. Germline lookup yields CDR1 SGHAT and CDR2 FQNNGV. Expressed TCRB transcripts were sequenced because the entire RNA isolate underwent reverse transcription. Assay used: immunoSEQ multiplex PCR; TCRdb lists only in-frame clones, some missing. This table has hundreds of thousands of clones, less than 20% appearing once. Concerning this clone: The antigen remains unidentified.

This receptor was identified in a man younger than 35 in good health. The chain employs TRBV11-2 and TRBJ1-1; perhaps TRBD1 as D (6 bases). Sequencing was done on a sample of naive CD4+ T cells from blood. The CDR3 DNA sequence: TGTGCCAGCAGCTCCGCCCGGACAGCGAACACTGAAGCTTTCTTT. Translated: CASSSARTANTEAFF.